These 7 T cell receptor beta chains were all obtained from the same sample, sequenced in a study of PD-L1 blockade in urothelial cancer. The time point was: pretreatment peripheral blood. Sequencing was performed with immunoSEQ multiplex PCR; in TCRdb, only in-frame clones are kept and a portion is missing. The sample holds tens of thousands of clones, approximately 85% seen once. The source material was PBMCs, sampled around atezolizumab (anti-PD-L1) treatment. Every receptor here comes from a man in his fifties or sixties with urothelial cancer.

The V call is TRBV29-1, the J call TRBJ1-2; 8 bases align to TRBD1. This CDR3 comprises 11 residues. Trimming at V came to 8 bases and at J to 3 bases, leaving 2 bases not matched to a gene. Germline V lookup: CDR1 SQVTM, CDR2 ANQGSEA. CDR3 DNA sequence: TGCAGCCTGGGACAGGACTATGGCTACACCTTC. It is translated as CSLGQDYGYTF.

The chain employs TRBV5-1 and TRBJ1-1, with D perhaps matching TRBD1 (6 bases). The CDR3 has 14 residues. The germline CDR1 and CDR2 sequences are SGHRS and YFSETQ. V lost 0 bases and J lost 0, with 6 bases in between. Here the CDR3 reads CASSLEGVNTEAFF. DNA for the CDR3: TGCGCCAGCAGCTTGGAGGGGGTGAACACTGAAGCTTTCTTT.

Only one count was recorded for this clone. The rearrangement uses TRBV27 and TRBJ1-4, with D unresolved. V was clipped by 6 bases and J by 3 bases, with 17 bases between them. This CDR3 has 16 amino acids. Germline CDR1 MNHEY, CDR2 SMNVEV (reference sequence). The CDR3 nucleotides read TGTGCCAGCAGCCCCGCAGGCGTTAGGTCTAATGAAAAACTGTTTTTT. Its translation is CASSPAGVRSNEKLFF.

The chain links TRBV4-1 to TRBJ1-1; D is possibly TRBD1 (6 bases). The CDR3 spans 15 residues. The V gene's germline CDR1 is MGHRA and CDR2 YSYEKL. Trimming took off 6 bases at V and 4 bases at J, with 18 bases between the two ends. Here the CDR3 reads CASRYGFTGFTEAFF. The CDR3 nucleotides are TGCGCCAGCAGATACGGGTTCACAGGGTTCACTGAAGCTTTCTTT.

J is TRBJ2-3 and V is TRBV7-9, with D maybe TRBD1 (6 bases). This CDR3 has 15 amino acids. Trimming shortened V by 8 bases and J by 2 bases, and 17 bases separated the two germline ends. The germline V gene has CDR1 SEHNR and CDR2 FQNEAQ (reference sequence). In nucleotides, the CDR3 is TGTGCCAGCGCGCCCGGGACAACCCTCACAGATACGCAGTATTTT. Amino acids: CASAPGTTLTDTQYF.

The gene calls are TRBV28 and TRBJ2-1; tentative D call: TRBD1 (5 bases). The germline gives CDR1 MDHEN, CDR2 SYDVKM. Deletions cut 6 bases from V and 4 bases from J, with 10 bases between. The CDR3 contains 13 residues. Here the CDR3 reads CASRGPGYNEQFF. CDR3 in DNA: TGTGCCAGCAGGGGCCCAGGGTACAATGAGCAGTTCTTC. The whole variable domain, filled in from reference TRBV28 and TRBJ2-1, reads DVKVTQSSRYLVKRTGEKVFLECVQDMDHENMFWYRQDPGLGLRLIYFSYDVKMKEKGDIPEGYSVSREKKERFSLILESASTNQTSMYLCASRGPGYNEQFFGPGTRLTVL.

This clone has a handful of counts. The J gene is TRBJ2-1, the V gene TRBV2; 11 bases match TRBD1. CDR3 length equals 18 residues. The germline V gene has CDR1 SNHLY and CDR2 FYNNEI. The V and J ends lost 5 bases and 6 bases, in that order; junction bases with no gene match: 15. The CDR3 DNA reads TGTGCCAGCAGTAAGGACAGGGGGCGTTCCGAACGTATCAATGAGCAGTTCTTC. Amino acids: CASSKDRGRSERINEQFF.